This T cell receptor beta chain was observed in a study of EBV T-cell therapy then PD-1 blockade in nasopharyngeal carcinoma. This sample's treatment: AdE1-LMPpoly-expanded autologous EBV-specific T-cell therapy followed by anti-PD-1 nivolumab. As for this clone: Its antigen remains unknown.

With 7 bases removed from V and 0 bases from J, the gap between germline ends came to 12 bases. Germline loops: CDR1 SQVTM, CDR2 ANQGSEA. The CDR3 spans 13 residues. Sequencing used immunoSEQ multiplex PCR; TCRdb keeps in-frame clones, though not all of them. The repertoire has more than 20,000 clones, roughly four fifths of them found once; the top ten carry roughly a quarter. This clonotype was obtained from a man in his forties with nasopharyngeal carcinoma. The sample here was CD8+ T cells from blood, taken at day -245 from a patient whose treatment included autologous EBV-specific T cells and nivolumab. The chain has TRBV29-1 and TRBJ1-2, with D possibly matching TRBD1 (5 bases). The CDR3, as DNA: TGCAGCGGCGGGGGGAGCCCTAACTATGGCTACACCTTC. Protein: CSGGGSPNYGYTF.